This T cell receptor (beta chain) was sequenced for a study of T cell repertoires in cytomegalovirus infection. About the research overall: CMV infection and matching HLA type were both indicated by public TCR beta signatures. Whole-study results and caveats: The study found HLA-C-restricted CMV-specific TCR beta clonotypes dominating the ex vivo response. Public TCR beta family frequency separated CMV-and-HLA carriers, including in an independent cohort.

This clonotype was seen many times. Its target is unknown. TCRdb independently ran MiXCR on the reads; one entry per CDR3 protein. The sample holds around 530,000 distinct CDR3 sequences, approximately 17% seen once. V lost 0 bases and J 2 bases, leaving 11 bases between the germline ends. The CDR3 extends over 17 amino acids. Germline V lookup: CDR1 LGHNA, CDR2 YNFKEQ. The TCR sequence derives from a human donor in good health (CMV status not recorded). Some clones in this sample may be carry-over from other donors' samples. The specimen was CD8+ T cells from PBMCs. The chain joins TRBV4-2 to TRBJ1-6; D is unresolved. Here the CDR3 reads CASSQDSDGPYNSPLHF. The CDR3 DNA is TGTGCCAGCAGCCAAGACAGTGACGGGCCCTATAATTCACCCCTCCACTTT.